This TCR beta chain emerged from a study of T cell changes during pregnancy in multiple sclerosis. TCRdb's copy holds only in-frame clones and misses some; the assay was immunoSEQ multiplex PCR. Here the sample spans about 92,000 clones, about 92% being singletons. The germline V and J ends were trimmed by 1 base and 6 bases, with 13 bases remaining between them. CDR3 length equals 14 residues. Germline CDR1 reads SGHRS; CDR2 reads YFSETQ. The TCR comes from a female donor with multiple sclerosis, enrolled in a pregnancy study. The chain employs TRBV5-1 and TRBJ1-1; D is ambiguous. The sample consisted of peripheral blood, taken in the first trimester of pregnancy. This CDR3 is CASSLKGGVAEAFF. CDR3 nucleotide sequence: TGCGCCAGCAGCTTGAAGGGCGGGGTTGCTGAAGCTTTCTTT.